A single sample is the source of the 5 T cell receptor beta chains below, sequenced in a study of beta chain features in type 1 diabetes. Whole-study findings and limits: Type 1 diabetes patients had TCRB CDR3s that were shorter (moderately but significantly so) in all four CD4+ subsets.

The antigens for these receptors are not known. Reverse transcription of all isolated RNA meant that expressed TCRB transcripts were sequenced. Assay used: immunoSEQ multiplex PCR; TCRdb lists only in-frame clones, some missing. The data show 100,000 to 150,000 clones, with 9% seen just once and under 0.9% held by the top ten. Sequenced input: central memory CD4+ T cells from blood. These receptors were collected from a man under 40 with type 1 diabetes.

Only a few counts were recorded for this clone. The rearrangement uses TRBV19 and TRBJ1-2; 8 bases are a match to TRBD1. Germline trimming cut 8 bases from V and 6 bases from J; bases unmatched to any gene: 8. Germline V gene lookup returns CDR1 LNHDA and CDR2 SQIVND (reference sequence). The CDR3 is made up of 13 amino acids. CDR3 sequence: CASFLPTGDGYTF. The DNA of the CDR3 is TGTGCCAGTTTTCTCCCGACAGGGGATGGCTACACCTTC.

In this sample, this clone turned up a few times. The J gene is TRBJ1-5, the V gene TRBV30; D gene ambiguous. CDR1 and CDR2 from the germline V gene are GTSNPN and SVGIG (reference sequence). The CDR3 loop spans 12 amino acids. V was shortened by 1 base and J by 4 bases, with 5 bases between the two germline ends. Here the CDR3 DNA reads TGTGCCTGGAGTGCCGTTAATCAGCCCCAGCATTTT. This gives the protein CAWSAVNQPQHF.

This clone has at least ten counts. The genes are TRBV7-3 and TRBJ2-1, with a weak D call TRBD2 (6 bases). Trimming removed 5 bases from V and 9 bases from J, with 11 bases in between. Per germline, CDR1 SGHTA and CDR2 FQGTGA. CDR3 length: 12 amino acids. The CDR3 DNA is TGTGCCAGCAGCCTAATGGGGGGTGAGCAGTTCTTC. Translated, it gives CASSLMGGEQFF. The full variable domain, with the rest looked up from reference TRBV7-3 and TRBJ2-1, is GAGVSQTPSNKVTEKGKYVELRCDPISGHTALYWYRQSLGQGPEFLIYFQGTGAADDSGLPNDRFFAVRPEGSVSTLKIQRTERGDSAVYLCASSLMGGEQFFGPGTRLTVL.

The rearrangement joins TRBV2 to TRBJ1-5; D may be TRBD1 (5 bases). The CDR3 is made up of 15 amino acids. V was cut by 3 bases and J by 3 bases, with 12 bases left in between. The germline V gene encodes CDR1 SNHLY and CDR2 FYNNEI. CDR3 nucleotides: TGTGCCAGCAGTGAGGGGCAGGGCCTCAATCAGCCCCAGCATTTT. It codes for CASSEGQGLNQPQHF.

Here the CDR3 DNA reads TGTGCCAGCAGTGAAGTACAGGGGGCAAGTAATTCACCCCTCCACTTT. Its translation is CASSEVQGASNSPLHF. The chain joins TRBV2 to TRBJ1-6; TRBD1 agrees at 9 bases. The CDR3 loop spans 16 amino acids. Trimming at V came to 1 base and at J to 6 bases, leaving 4 bases not matched to a gene. Looked up from germline, CDR1 is SNHLY and CDR2 is FYNNEI.